The entry below describes one T cell receptor beta chain. Which antigen it targets is not known. The sample holds no much larger clone one base away, and base qualities are not on file. Using the deep immunoSEQ assay, TCR CDR3 regions were amplified from genomic DNA by multiplex PCR. Extracted genomic DNA from each cell subset was spread evenly across all wells of several immunoSEQ 96-well plates, with each plate serving as a replicate. For sorted subsets, 150 to 200 ng genomic DNA, equal to 30,000 to 35,000 T cell genomes, was loaded into each replicate PCR. Purified libraries were quantified with a Qubit 3.0 fluorometer, sized on a Bioanalyzer 2100, and re-quantified with the KAPA Library Quantification kit. Every immunoSEQ 96-well plate was sequenced on a dedicated single-read 150-cycle Illumina NextSeq 550 flow cell. Per the original workflow: Because the immunoSEQ output held only junctional sequences and lacked quality scores, the filtering could not match the filtering applied to full-length reads. Sequences were annotated with PyIR, a Python wrapper for IgBLAST v1.9, using IMGT germline references to assign V/J genes and CDR3. Reads with weak V/J assignments (E-value above 1e-6), missing CDR3, stop codons, out-of-frame junctions, or ambiguous translated residues were removed. V3J clonotypes were defined as sequences sharing an identical inferred V gene, J gene, and CDR3 amino acid sequence. To compute the percentage overlap between repertoires, the number of shared unique clonotypes was divided by the size of the smaller repertoire. Richness of each repertoire was evaluated using RTK rarefaction, the Chao1 estimator, and Recon v2.1 estimates of unobserved clonotypes. Generation probabilities were computed with OLGA for all TCRbeta clonotypes obtained by the gDNA method from several donors. TCRdb took over this immuneACCESS table, retaining in-frame rearrangements with V and J assigned. Such tables are incomplete; in checked studies, under half of the missing clones stem from an unresolved V gene, and the remainder is unexplained. For V, J and clone size, that table is used; D and trimming come from the DNA. This sample lists roughly 1,100,000 clones; 70% to 80% were detected once. The ten biggest clones cover approximately 1.5% of the sample.

The donors were healthy, HIV-negative adults who had no recently reported acute infections or vaccinations. Every donor was a Caucasian adult residing in Nashville, Tennessee, USA. Magnetic negative selection was used to enrich CD4+ T cells, after which naive cells were positively selected on CD45RA and the negative fraction became the memory subset. After blood collection by leukapheresis, PBMCs were isolated using Ficoll-Histopaque density gradient centrifugation and then cryopreserved in the vapor phase of liquid nitrogen. Analytical flow cytometry was used to check the purity and quantity of every magnetically sorted T cell population. Genomic DNA was isolated from every sorted fraction and measured by UV absorbance on a Nanodrop 2000c. The data are from a study of shared clonotypes between healthy human individuals (TCRdb year 2020). General notes on the study: Three men and a couple of women, aged 18 to 49 years, made up the cohort. Per donor, three plates each were used for CD4 naive and CD4 memory, two for CD8 naive, and one for CD8 memory. Blood TCR repertoires of five healthy adults were deeply sequenced to estimate repertoire size and the extent of clonotype sharing between individuals. To increase sequencing depth and limit assay-specific biases, different laboratories used diverse techniques to prepare libraries and sequence TCR repertoires. Per donor, leukapheresis produced somewhere between about 0.85 and 8.9 billion PBMCs. What the study reported, not specific to this receptor: Even with the large sequencing depth, rarefaction of the sorted-subset datasets indicated that sequencing was incomplete. Sampling was restricted to blood, and TCR repertoires in tissue are likely to differ from TCR repertoires in blood. Naive subsets generally had larger estimated clonotype richness than memory subsets did. Compared with non-shared clonotypes, the clonotypes found in all four sorted-subset donors had higher generation probabilities. Sharing across a few donors was observed for around 4.8% of naive CD4, over 3% of naive CD8, 2% to 2.5% of memory CD4, and roughly 0.43% of memory CD8 clonotypes. Pairwise subsampling led to the expectation that sequencing depth would affect the degree of clonotype sharing among donors. Because the study included a small number of donors, the genetic and exposure-history diversity represented was limited.

Its CDR3 holds 13 amino acids, cysteine through phenylalanine. The kept DNA is CDR3 alone, 39 bases in frame from the first base. Trimming removed 3 bases from V and 8 bases from J, leaving 11 bases between the germline ends. CDR1 and CDR2, per the germline V gene, are SGHDN and FVKESK. This TCR was recovered from a man younger than 30 in good health. Sequenced input: memory CD4+ T cells sorted from blood. The cell subset or site label on this specimen signifies: CD45RA-negative fraction. The V and J genes are TRBV14 and TRBJ2-4, with TRBD1 tentatively as D gene (5 bases match). Here is the DNA: TGTGCCAGCAGCCAGGACACAGTGGACATTCAGTACTTC. This encodes CASSQDTVDIQYF.